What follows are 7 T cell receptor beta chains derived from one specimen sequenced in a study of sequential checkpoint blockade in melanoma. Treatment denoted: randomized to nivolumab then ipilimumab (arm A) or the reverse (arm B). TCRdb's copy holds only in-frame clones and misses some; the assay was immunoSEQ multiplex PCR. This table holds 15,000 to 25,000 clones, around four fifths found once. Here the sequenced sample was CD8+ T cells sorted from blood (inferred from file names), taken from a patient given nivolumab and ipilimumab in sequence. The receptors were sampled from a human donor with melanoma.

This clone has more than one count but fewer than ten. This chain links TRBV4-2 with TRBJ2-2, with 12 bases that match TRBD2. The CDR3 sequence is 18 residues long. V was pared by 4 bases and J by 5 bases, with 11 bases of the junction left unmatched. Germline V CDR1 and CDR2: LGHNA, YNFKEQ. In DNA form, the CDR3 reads TGTGCCAGCAGCCCCCACTTGACTAGCGGGGGCGATACCGGGGAGCTGTTTTTT. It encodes CASSPHLTSGGDTGELFF.

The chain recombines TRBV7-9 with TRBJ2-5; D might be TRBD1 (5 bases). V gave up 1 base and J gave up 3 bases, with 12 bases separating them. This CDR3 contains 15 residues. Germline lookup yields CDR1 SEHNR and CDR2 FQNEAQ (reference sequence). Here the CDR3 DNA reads TGTGCCAGCAGCTTAGTATCCCAGGGAAAAGAGACCCAGTACTTC. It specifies CASSLVSQGKETQYF. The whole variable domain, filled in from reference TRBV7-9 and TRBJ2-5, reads DTGVSQNPRHKITKRGQNVTFRCDPISEHNRLYWYRQTLGQGPEFLTYFQNEAQLEKSRLLSDRFSAERPKGSFSTLEIQRTEQGDSAMYLCASSLVSQGKETQYFGPGTRLLVL.

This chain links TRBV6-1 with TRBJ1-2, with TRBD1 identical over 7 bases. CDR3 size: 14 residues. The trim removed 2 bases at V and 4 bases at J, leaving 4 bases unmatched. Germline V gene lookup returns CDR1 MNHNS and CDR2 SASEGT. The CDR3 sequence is CASSEKDRSYGYTF. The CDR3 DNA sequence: TGTGCCAGCAGTGAAAAGGACAGGAGCTATGGCTACACCTTC.

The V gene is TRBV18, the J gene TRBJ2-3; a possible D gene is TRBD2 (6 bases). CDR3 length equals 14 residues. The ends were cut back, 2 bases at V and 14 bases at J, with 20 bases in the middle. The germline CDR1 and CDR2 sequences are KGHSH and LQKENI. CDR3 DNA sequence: TGTGCCAGCTCACCAATCAGTTCAGGAAGCGGGCTGTATTTT. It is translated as CASSPISSGSGLYF.

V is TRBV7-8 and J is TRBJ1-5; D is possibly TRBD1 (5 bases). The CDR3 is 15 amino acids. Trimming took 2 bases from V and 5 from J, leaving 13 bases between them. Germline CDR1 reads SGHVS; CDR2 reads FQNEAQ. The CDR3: CASSLSAGWDQPQHF. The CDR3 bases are TGTGCCAGCAGCTTATCAGCAGGGTGGGATCAGCCCCAGCATTTT.

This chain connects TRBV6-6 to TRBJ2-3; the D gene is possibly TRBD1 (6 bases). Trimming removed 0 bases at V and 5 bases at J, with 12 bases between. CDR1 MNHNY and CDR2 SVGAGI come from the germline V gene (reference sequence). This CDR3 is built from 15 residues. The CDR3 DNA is TGTGCCAGCAGTTACTCGGGCAGGGGAATAGATACGCAGTATTTT. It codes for CASSYSGRGIDTQYF.

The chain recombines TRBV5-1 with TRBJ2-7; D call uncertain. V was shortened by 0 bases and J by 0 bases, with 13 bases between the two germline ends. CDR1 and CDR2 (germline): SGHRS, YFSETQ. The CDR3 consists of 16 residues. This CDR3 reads CASSLAYDYSSYEQYF. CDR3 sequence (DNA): TGCGCCAGCAGCTTGGCTTATGATTATAGCTCCTACGAGCAGTACTTC.